This T cell receptor (beta chain) was observed in a study of T cells expressing NK-cell markers. General observations from the study: It is unclear if expanded NKG2C-expressing clones target HCMV antigens.

TCRdb re-called the 5' RACE reads; one entry per CDR3 protein, DNA not given. The clone table shows about half a million distinct CDR3 sequences, with the ten largest holding roughly 1.4%. As regards this clonotype: What it binds is unknown.

The clonotype originates from a woman between 45 and 60 years old in good health. The sample taken for sequencing was blood T cells: a sorted CD56 or NKG2C T cell subset, CD4+ or CD8+ T cells, or bulk PBMC T cells (not recorded which).

CDR3 region: CASSPSRGGWSYNEQFF. V is TRBV18 and J is TRBJ2-1. CDR1 and CDR2 from the germline V gene are KGHSH and LQKENI. This CDR3 has 17 amino acids.